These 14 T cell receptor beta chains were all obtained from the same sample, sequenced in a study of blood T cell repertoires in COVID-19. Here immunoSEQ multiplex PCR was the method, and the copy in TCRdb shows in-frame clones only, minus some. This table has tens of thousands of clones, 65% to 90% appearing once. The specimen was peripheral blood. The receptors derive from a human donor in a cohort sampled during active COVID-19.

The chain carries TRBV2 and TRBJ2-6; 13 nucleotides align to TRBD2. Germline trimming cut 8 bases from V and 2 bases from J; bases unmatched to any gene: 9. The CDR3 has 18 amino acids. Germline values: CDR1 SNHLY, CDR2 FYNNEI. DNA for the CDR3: TGTGCCAGCCAGGACAGCGGACTAGCGGGAGCTGGGGCCAACGTCCTGACTTTC. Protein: CASQDSGLAGAGANVLTF.

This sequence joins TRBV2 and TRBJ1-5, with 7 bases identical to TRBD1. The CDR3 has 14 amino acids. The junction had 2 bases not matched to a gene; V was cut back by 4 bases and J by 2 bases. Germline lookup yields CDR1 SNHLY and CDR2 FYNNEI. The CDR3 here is CASSVTGGNQPQHF. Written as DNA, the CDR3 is TGTGCCAGCAGTGTTACAGGGGGCAATCAGCCCCAGCATTTT.

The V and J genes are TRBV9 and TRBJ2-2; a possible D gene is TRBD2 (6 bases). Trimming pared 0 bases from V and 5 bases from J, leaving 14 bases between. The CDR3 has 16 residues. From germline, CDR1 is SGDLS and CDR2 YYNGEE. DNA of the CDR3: TGTGCCAGCAGCGTAGGAGGAGGGCGCGGAACCGGGGAGCTGTTTTTT. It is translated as CASSVGGGRGTGELFF. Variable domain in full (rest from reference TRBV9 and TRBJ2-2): DSGVTQTPKHLITATGQRVTLRCSPRSGDLSVYWYQQSLDQGLQFLIQYYNGEERAKGNILERFSAQQFPDLHSELNLSSLELGDSALYFCASSVGGGRGTGELFFGEGSRLTVL.

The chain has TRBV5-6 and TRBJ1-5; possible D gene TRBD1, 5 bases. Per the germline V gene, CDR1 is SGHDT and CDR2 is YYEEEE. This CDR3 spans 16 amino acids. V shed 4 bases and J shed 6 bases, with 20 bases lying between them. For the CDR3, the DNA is TGTGCCAGCAGCCAGAAGGGCAGGGAAATCAGTCAGCCCCAGCATTTT. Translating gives CASSQKGREISQPQHF.

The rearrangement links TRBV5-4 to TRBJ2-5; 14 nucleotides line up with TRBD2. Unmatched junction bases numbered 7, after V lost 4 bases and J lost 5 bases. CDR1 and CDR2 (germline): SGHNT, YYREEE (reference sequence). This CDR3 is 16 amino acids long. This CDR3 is CASSPRLAGGIETQYF. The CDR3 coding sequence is TGTGCCAGCAGCCCCCGACTAGCGGGGGGGATTGAGACCCAGTACTTC.

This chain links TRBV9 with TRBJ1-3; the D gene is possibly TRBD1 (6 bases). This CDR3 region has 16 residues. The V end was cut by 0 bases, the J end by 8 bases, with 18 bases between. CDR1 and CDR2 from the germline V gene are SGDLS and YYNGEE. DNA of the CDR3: TGTGCCAGCAGCGTAGCCCGGGACAACATTGGGGACACCATATATTTT. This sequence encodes CASSVARDNIGDTIYF.

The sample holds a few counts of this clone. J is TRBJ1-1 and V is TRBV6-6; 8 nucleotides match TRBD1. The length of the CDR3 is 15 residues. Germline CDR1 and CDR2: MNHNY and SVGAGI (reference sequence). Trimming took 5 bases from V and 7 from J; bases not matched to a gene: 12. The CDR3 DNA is TGTGCCAGCAGTCTGACCGGGACAGGCGAGGTTGAAGCTTTCTTT. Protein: CASSLTGTGEVEAFF.

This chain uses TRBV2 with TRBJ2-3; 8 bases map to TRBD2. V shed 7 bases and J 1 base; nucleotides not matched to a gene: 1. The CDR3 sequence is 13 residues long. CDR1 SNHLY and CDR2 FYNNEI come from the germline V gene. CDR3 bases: TGTGCCAGCACGGGGGGGGGCACAGATACGCAGTATTTT. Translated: CASTGGGTDTQYF.

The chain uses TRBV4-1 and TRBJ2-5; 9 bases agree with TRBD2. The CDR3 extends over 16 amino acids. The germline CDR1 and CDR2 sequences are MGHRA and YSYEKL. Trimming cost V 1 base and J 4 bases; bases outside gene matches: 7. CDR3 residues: CASSQVISLAGETQYF. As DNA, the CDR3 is TGCGCCAGCAGCCAAGTAATTTCACTAGCGGGAGAGACCCAGTACTTC.

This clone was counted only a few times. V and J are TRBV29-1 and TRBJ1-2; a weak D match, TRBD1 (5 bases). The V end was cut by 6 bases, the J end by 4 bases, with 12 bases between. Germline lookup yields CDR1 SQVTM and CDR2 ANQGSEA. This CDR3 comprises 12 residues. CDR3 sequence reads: CSVKDTAYGYTF. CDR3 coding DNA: TGCAGCGTCAAGGACACGGCCTATGGCTACACCTTC.

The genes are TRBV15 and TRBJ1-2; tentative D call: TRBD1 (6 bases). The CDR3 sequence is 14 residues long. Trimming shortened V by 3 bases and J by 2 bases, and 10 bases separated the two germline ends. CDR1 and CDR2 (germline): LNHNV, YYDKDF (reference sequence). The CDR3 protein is CATSSARGNYGYTF. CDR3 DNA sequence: TGTGCCACCAGCAGCGCCAGGGGAAACTATGGCTACACCTTC.

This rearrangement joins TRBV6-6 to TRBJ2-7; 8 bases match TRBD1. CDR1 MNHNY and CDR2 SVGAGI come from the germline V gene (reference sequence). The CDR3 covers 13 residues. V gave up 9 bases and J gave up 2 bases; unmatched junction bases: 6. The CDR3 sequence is CASLPGQAYEQYF. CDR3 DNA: TGTGCCAGTCTCCCGGGACAGGCCTACGAGCAGTACTTC.

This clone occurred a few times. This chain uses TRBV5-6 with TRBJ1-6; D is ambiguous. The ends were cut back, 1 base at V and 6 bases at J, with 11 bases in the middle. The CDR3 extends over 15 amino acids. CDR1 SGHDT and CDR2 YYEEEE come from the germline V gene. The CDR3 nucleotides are TGTGCCAGCAGCTTGAGTGCACAGTCTAATTCACCCCTCCACTTT. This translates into CASSLSAQSNSPLHF.

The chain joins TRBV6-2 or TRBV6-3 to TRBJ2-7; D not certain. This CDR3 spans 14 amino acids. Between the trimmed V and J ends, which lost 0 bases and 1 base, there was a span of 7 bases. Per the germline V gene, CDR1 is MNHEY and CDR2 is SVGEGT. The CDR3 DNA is TGTGCCAGCAGTTACTCGGCCTCTTCCTACGAGCAGTACTTC. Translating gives CASSYSASSYEQYF.